The entry below gives a single TCR beta chain sequence along with its context. Its antigen is unidentified. This sample is part of a study of CD4 T cells in relation to SARS-CoV-2 and coronaviruses. Before the COVID-19 pandemic, during about 2011-2019, CD4+ T cells were taken from unexposed donors. CD4+ T cells were isolated from the cells after 10 days of culture. The protocol was immunoSEQ multiplex PCR, while the TCRdb copy is restricted to in-frame clones and leaves out a portion. The sample carries about 22,000 clones, about 70% recorded once. The source is a human donor in good health. Sequenced material: CD4+ T cells from PBMCs, cultured in vitro.

Here the CDR3 reads CASSPRGGGQQYEQYF. DNA of the CDR3: TGTGCCAGCAGCCCCCGCGGTGGGGGACAGCAGTACGAGCAGTACTTC. The chain combines TRBV7-2 with TRBJ2-7, with 7 bases identical to TRBD1. The germline CDR1 and CDR2 sequences are SGHTA and FQGNSA. The CDR3 extends over 16 amino acids. Trimming cost V 5 bases and J 4 bases; bases outside gene matches: 14.